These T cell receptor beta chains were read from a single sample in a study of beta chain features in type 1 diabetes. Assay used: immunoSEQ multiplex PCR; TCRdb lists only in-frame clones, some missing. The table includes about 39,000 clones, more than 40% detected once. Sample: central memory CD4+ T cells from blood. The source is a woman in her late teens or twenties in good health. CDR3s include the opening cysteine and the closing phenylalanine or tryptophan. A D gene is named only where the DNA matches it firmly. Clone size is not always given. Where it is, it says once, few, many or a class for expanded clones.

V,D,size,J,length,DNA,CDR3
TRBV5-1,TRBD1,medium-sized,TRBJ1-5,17,TGCGCCAGCAGCTGCTCCCCCGACAGGGTCGGCAATCAGCCCCAGCATTTT,CASSCSPDRVGNQPQHF
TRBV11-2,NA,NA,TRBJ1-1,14,TGTGCCAGCAGGTTTTTGGGGAGGAACACTGAAGCTTTCTTT,CASRFLGRNTEAFF
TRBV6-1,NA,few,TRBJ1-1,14,TGTGCCAGCAGCACGGGGGGGGAGGGGACTGAAGCTTTCTTT,CASSTGGEGTEAFF
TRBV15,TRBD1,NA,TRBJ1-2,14,TGTGCCACCAGCAGTATCAGGGGGGACTATGGCTACACCTTC,CATSSIRGDYGYTF
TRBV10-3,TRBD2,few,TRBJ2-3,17,TGTGCCATCAGTGCACGCGCGGGTGCGGGAGGGACAGATACGCAGTATTTT,CAISARAGAGGTDTQYF
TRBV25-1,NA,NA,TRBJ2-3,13,TGTGCCAGCAGTGACGGGGGCACAGATACGCAGTATTTT,CASSDGGTDTQYF
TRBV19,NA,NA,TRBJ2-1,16,TGTGCCAGTAGTATCGGGGCGGGATGGACCTACAATGAGCAGTTCTTC,CASSIGAGWTYNEQFF
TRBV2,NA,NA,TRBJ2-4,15,TGTGCCAGCAGTGTATCAGGGTCGACCAAAAACATTCAGTACTTC,CASSVSGSTKNIQYF
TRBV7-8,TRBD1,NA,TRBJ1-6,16,TGTGCCAGCAGCTTAGGATCCGGGACAGGGAATTCACCCCTCCACTTT,CASSLGSGTGNSPLHF
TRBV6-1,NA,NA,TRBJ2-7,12,TGTGCCAGCACAGGGGAGTCCTACGAGCAGTACTTC,CASTGESYEQYF
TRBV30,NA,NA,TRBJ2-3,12,TGTGCCTGGGAGGCGGGATCTACGACGCAGTATTTT,CAWEAGSTTQYF
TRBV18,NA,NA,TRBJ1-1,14,TGTGCCAGCTCACCAAACAGCGGGAACACTGAAGCTTTCTTT,CASSPNSGNTEAFF
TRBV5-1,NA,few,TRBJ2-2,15,TGCGCCAGCAGCTCAACGACAGACAACACCGGGGAGCTGTTTTTT,CASSSTTDNTGELFF
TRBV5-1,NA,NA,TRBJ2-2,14,TGCGCCAGCAGAGGGGTCCCGAACACCGGGGAGCTGTTTTTT,CASRGVPNTGELFF
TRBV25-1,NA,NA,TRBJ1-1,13,TGTGCCAGCAGCCAGGGATTTGGAACTGAAGCTTTCTTT,CASSQGFGTEAFF
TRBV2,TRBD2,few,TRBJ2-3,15,TGTGCCAGCAGTGCGCGACTAGCGACCTCAGATACGCAGTATTTT,CASSARLATSDTQYF
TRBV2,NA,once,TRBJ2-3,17,TGTGCCAGCAGTGAAGGGGGGGACTGGTATGGAGCAGATACGCAGTATTTT,CASSEGGDWYGADTQYF
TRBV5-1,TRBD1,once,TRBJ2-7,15,TGCGCCAGCAGCTTGTTGGGGACAGGGGCCTACGAGCAGTACTTC,CASSLLGTGAYEQYF
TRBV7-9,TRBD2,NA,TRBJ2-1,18,TGTGCCAGCAGCACCGCACTAGCGGGGAGAAGCTCCTACAATGAGCAGTTCTTC,CASSTALAGRSSYNEQFF
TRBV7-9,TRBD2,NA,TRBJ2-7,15,TGTGCCAGCAGCTTAGAGGGGACTAGTTTCCACGAGCAGTACTTC,CASSLEGTSFHEQYF
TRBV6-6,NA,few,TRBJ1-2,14,TGTGCCAGCAGTTACTTGACAGGAGAAGGTGGCTACACCTTC,CASSYLTGEGGYTF
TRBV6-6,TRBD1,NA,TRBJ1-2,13,TGTGCCAGCAGGACAGGGCCATCCTATGGCTACACCTTC,CASRTGPSYGYTF
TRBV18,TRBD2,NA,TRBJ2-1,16,TGTGCCAGCTCGCCGGGACTAGCGGACGGACGCAATGAGCAGTTCTTC,CASSPGLADGRNEQFF
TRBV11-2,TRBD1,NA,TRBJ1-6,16,TGTGCCAGCAGCTTCGGGACAGGAGCAAATAATTCACCCCTCCACTTT,CASSFGTGANNSPLHF
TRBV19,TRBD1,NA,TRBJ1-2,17,TGTGCCAGTACCATCATGGGGGGGACAGGAGCTAACTATGGCTACACCTTC,CASTIMGGTGANYGYTF
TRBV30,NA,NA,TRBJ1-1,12,TGTGCCAGCAAAGCGGGGAACACTGAAGCTTTCTTT,CASKAGNTEAFF
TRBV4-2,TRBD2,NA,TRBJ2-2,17,TGTGCCAGCAGCCAGGGACTAGCGGGAGAGGCCACCGGGGAGCTGTTTTTT,CASSQGLAGEATGELFF
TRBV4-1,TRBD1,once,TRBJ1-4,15,TGCGCCAGCAGCCAATCGGGACAGGGGAATGAAAAACTGTTTTTT,CASSQSGQGNEKLFF
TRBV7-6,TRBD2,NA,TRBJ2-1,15,TGTGCCAGCAGCCAACCCACTAGCGGGATGGCCGGGCAGTTCTTC,CASSQPTSGMAGQFF
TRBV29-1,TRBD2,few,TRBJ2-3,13,TGCAGCGTTGATAGCGGGGACGCAGATACGCAGTATTTT,CSVDSGDADTQYF
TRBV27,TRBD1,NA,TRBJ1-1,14,TGTGCCAGCAGTTGGGACAGCGCTTATAGTGAAGCTTTCTTT,CASSWDSAYSEAFF
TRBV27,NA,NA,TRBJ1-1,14,TGTGCCAGCAGCTCAAAGACAGGGAACACTGAAGCTTTCTTT,CASSSKTGNTEAFF
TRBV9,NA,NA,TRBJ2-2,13,TGTGCCAGCAGCGGGTCGGTCACCGGGGAGCTGTTTTTT,CASSGSVTGELFF
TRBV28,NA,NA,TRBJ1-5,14,TGTGCCAGCAGAGAAACCTGGACAAATCAGCCCCAGCATTTT,CASRETWTNQPQHF
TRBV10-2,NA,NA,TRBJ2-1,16,TGCGCCAGCAAAAAGGGGATCAGTCCCACCTACAATGAGCAGTTCTTC,CASKKGISPTYNEQFF
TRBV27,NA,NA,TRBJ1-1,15,TGTGCCAGCAGTTTATCGGGGGGGAGGGGCACTGAAGCTTTCTTT,CASSLSGGRGTEAFF
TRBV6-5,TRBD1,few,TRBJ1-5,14,TGTGCCAGCAGTTCCGGGACAGGGTTTCAGCCCCAGCATTTT,CASSSGTGFQPQHF
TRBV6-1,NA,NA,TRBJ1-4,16,TGTGCCAGCAGTGAGCTCCGAACAGTAAACCATGAAAAACTGTTTTTT,CASSELRTVNHEKLFF
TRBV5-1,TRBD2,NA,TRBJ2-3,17,TGCGCCAGCAGCCCTGGAGGTTTGGCGGGAGTCGCAGATACGCAGTATTTT,CASSPGGLAGVADTQYF
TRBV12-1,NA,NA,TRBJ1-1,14,TGTGCCAGCAGCCTACGGACAGGGCCGGGTGAAGCTTTCTTT,CASSLRTGPGEAFF
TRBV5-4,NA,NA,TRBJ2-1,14,TGTGCCAGCAGCCAACAAAGACAGTTCTCTGAGCAGTTCTTC,CASSQQRQFSEQFF
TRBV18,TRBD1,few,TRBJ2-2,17,TGTGCCAGCTCACCACGATTCGGGACAGGGAACACCGGGGAGCTGTTTTTT,CASSPRFGTGNTGELFF
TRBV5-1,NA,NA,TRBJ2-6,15,TGCGCCAGCAGCTTGGCAGGTGCTGGGGCCAACGTCCTGACTTTC,CASSLAGAGANVLTF
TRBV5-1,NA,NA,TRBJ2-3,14,TGCGCCAGCGGCTCGGACTCCCTCACAGATACGCAGTATTTT,CASGSDSLTDTQYF
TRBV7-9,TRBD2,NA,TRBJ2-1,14,TGTGCCAGCAGCTTAGGGCTAGCGGCGACTTTCCAGTTCTTC,CASSLGLAATFQFF
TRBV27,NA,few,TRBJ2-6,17,TGTGCCAGCAGTTTCTCTCAGGGAAATGCTGGGGCCAACGTCCTGACTTTC,CASSFSQGNAGANVLTF
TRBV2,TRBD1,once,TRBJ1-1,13,TGTGCCAGCCTGGACAGGGTGAACACTGAAGCTTTCTTT,CASLDRVNTEAFF
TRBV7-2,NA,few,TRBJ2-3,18,TGTGCCAGCAGCTTAGGAGTCGGGGTCGGAGCGGGCGGAGATACGCAGTATTTT,CASSLGVGVGAGGDTQYF
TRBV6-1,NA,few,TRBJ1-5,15,TGTGCCAGCAGTGACCAGAGGTTTAGCAATCAGCCCCAGCATTTT,CASSDQRFSNQPQHF
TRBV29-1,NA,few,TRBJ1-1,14,TGCAGCGTTGATGTGTCAGGGATTGGCACTGAAGCTTTCTTT,CSVDVSGIGTEAFF
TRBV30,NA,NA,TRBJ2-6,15,TGTGCCTGGAGTGTTGGGGCAGGGAGGGCCAACGTCCTGACTTTC,CAWSVGAGRANVLTF
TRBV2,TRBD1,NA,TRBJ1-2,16,TGTGCCAGCAGTGAAGCAAACAGGGGGCGGGTAGGTGGCTACACCTTC,CASSEANRGRVGGYTF
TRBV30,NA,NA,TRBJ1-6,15,TGTGCCTGGACAGTTACAAGCTCCTATAATTCACCCCTCCACTTT,CAWTVTSSYNSPLHF
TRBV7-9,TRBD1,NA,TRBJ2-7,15,TGTGCCAGCAGCCACGGACAGGGGGCTTCCTACGAGCAGTACTTC,CASSHGQGASYEQYF
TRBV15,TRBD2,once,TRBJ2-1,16,TGTGCCACCAGTACGATGAGCGGGAGTATGAGCAATGAGCAGTTCTTC,CATSTMSGSMSNEQFF
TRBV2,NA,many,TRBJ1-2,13,TGTGCCAGCAGTGAACAGGGTGACTATGGCTACACCTTC,CASSEQGDYGYTF
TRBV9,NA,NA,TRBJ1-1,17,TGTGCCAGCAGCGTAGATCTATCACAGGGTATGAACACTGAAGCTTTCTTT,CASSVDLSQGMNTEAFF
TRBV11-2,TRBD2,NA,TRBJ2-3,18,TGTGCCAGCAGCCCAATCGGGAGGCCGGCGGGAGTGGGGTATACGCAGTATTTT,CASSPIGRPAGVGYTQYF
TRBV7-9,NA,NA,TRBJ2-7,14,TGTGCCAGCAGCTTAGGGGGCGATACCTACGAGCAGTACTTC,CASSLGGDTYEQYF